The 29 T cell receptor beta chains in this list originate from one sample, sequenced in a study of blood T cell repertoires in COVID-19. Profiling relied on immunoSEQ multiplex PCR, and the TCRdb table lists in-frame clones only, not all of them. The data show about 220,000 clones, just under 85% seen once. Source material: PBMCs or T cells enriched from blood (not recorded which). These receptors all stem from a woman between 40 and 55 years old with acute COVID-19.

On this clone itself: Other DNA sequences in this specimen translate into the identical CDR3. V is TRBV30 and J is TRBJ2-7; TRBD2 matches 7 bases. The ends lost 2 bases at V and 4 bases at J; junction bases unmatched: 2. Germline CDR1 and CDR2: GTSNPN and SVGIG (reference sequence). There are 12 residues in the CDR3. CDR3 sequence: CAWSPGGYEQYF. CDR3 nucleotide sequence: TGTGCCTGGAGTCCCGGGGGGTACGAGCAGTACTTC.

The chain has TRBV6-5 and TRBJ1-3; the D gene is possibly TRBD1 (6 bases). The germline V gene has CDR1 MNHEY and CDR2 SVGAGI. V was shortened by 8 bases and J by 4 bases, with 15 bases between the two germline ends. CDR3 size: 14 residues. This CDR3 is CASLLTGTGNTIYF. The CDR3 DNA is TGTGCCAGCCTCCTTACAGGGACCGGAAACACCATATATTTT.

The chain uses TRBV7-2 and TRBJ1-3; D remains unclear. This CDR3 is 12 amino acids long. V lost 6 bases and J lost 3, with 6 bases in between. Germline CDR1 reads SGHTA; CDR2 reads FQGNSA. The CDR3 DNA is TGTGCCAGCAGTCTCGGTGGAAACACCATATATTTT. Protein product: CASSLGGNTIYF. The full variable domain, completed using reference TRBV7-2 and TRBJ1-3, is GAGVSQSPSNKVTEKGKDVELRCDPISGHTALYWYRQSLGQGLEFLIYFQGNSAPDKSGLPSDRFSAERTGGSVSTLTIQRTQQEDSAVYLCASSLGGNTIYFGEGSWLTVV.

The chain is built from TRBV4-3 and TRBJ2-3, with 9 bases matching TRBD1. The V segment lost 0 bases and the J segment 3 bases; nucleotides outside the gene matches: 1. The CDR3 loop spans 15 amino acids. In germline, CDR1 is LGHNA, CDR2 YSLEER. This CDR3 reads CASSQEGTGTDTQYF. The CDR3 nucleotides are TGCGCCAGCAGCCAAGAAGGGACAGGGACAGATACGCAGTATTTT.

This clone was seen just once. The J gene is TRBJ2-3, the V gene TRBV5-3, with D possibly matching TRBD2 (5 bases). TRBV5-3 is annotated as an ORF whose role is uncertain. CDR3 length: 15 residues. Trimming took off 1 base at V and 2 bases at J, with 11 bases between the two ends. CDR3 nucleotides: TGTGCCAGAAGCTTGTGGCAGCGGCCCACAGATACGCAGTATTTT. Residues: CARSLWQRPTDTQYF.

CDR3: CASSSLDRVNYGYTF. CDR3 sequence (DNA): TGTGCCAGCAGCTCCCTGGACAGGGTAAACTATGGCTACACCTTC. The chain employs TRBV5-5 and TRBJ1-2; the match to TRBD1 covers 8 bases. This CDR3 has 15 amino acids. The trim removed 3 bases at V and 2 bases at J, leaving 6 bases unmatched. The germline gives CDR1 SGHKS, CDR2 YYEKEE (reference sequence).

This clone was counted once. The chain uses TRBV19 and TRBJ2-7; 13 bases align to TRBD2. The CDR3 runs 15 residues. From germline, CDR1 is LNHDA and CDR2 SQIVND (reference sequence). V lost 6 bases, J lost 3 bases, and 5 bases stayed unmatched. The CDR3 loop reads CASSQGLAGVYEQYF. The CDR3 coding sequence is TGTGCCAGTAGCCAAGGACTAGCGGGAGTCTACGAGCAGTACTTC.

V usage is TRBV5-8 and J usage is TRBJ1-2; D might be TRBD1 (6 bases). The germline gives CDR1 SGHTS, CDR2 YDEGEE. V dropped 4 bases and J dropped 2 bases, with 12 bases sitting between them. The CDR3 is 14 amino acids. CDR3 sequence: CASSRRGGNYGYTF. CDR3 coding DNA: TGTGCCAGCAGCCGGCGGGGGGGCAACTATGGCTACACCTTC.

This clone occurred once. CDR3 region: CASSLGALNTGELFF. The DNA for the CDR3 is TGTGCCAGCAGCTTAGGCGCGCTGAACACCGGGGAGCTGTTTTTT. V usage is TRBV7-6 and J usage is TRBJ2-2; D ambiguous. V lost 1 base, J lost 1 base, and 7 bases lay in between. The germline V gene encodes CDR1 SGHVS and CDR2 FNYEAQ. There are 15 residues in the CDR3.

This chain connects TRBV19 to TRBJ1-2; TRBD1 agrees at 8 bases. The CDR3 runs 14 residues. V lost 4 bases, J lost 5 bases, and 6 bases stayed unmatched. Germline V CDR1 and CDR2: LNHDA, SQIVND (reference sequence). The CDR3 DNA is TGTGCCAGTAGTAGAAGGGGGACAGGATATGGCTACACCTTC. Protein product: CASSRRGTGYGYTF.

This CDR3 is CASSRPGQPSYTF. CDR3 in DNA: TGTGCCAGCAGCCGACCGGGTCAGCCCTCCTACACCTTC. The rearrangement links TRBV5-6 to TRBJ1-2; D is ambiguous. V was cut by 4 bases and J by 10 bases, with 17 bases left in between. The CDR3 spans 13 residues. Germline CDR1 and CDR2: SGHDT and YYEEEE.

The chain combines TRBV6-5 with TRBJ2-1, with a weak D call TRBD2 (5 bases). This CDR3 spans 14 amino acids. The germline V and J ends were trimmed by 6 bases and 0 bases, with 9 bases remaining between them. Germline assignment: CDR1 MNHEY and CDR2 SVGAGI. The CDR3, as DNA: TGTGCCAGCAGGGACTTTAGCTCCTACAATGAGCAGTTCTTC. This encodes CASRDFSSYNEQFF.

The chain recombines TRBV4-3 with TRBJ1-1; D is unclear. In germline, CDR1 is LGHNA, CDR2 YSLEER. V was shortened by 0 bases and J by 1 base, with 6 bases between the two germline ends. The CDR3 loop spans 14 amino acids. CDR3 amino acids: CASSQEEGNTEAFF. The CDR3 DNA sequence: TGCGCCAGCAGCCAAGAAGAGGGGAACACTGAAGCTTTCTTT.

The rearrangement links TRBV11-2 to TRBJ2-1, with a weak D call TRBD2 (5 bases). This CDR3 comprises 14 residues. V was trimmed by 3 bases and J by 8 bases, leaving 14 bases between them. The germline V gene encodes CDR1 SGHAT and CDR2 FQNNGV. The CDR3 nucleotides are TGTGCCAGCAGCTTCACTACTAGTGCGGATGAGCAGTTCTTC. As protein: CASSFTTSADEQFF.

The chain combines TRBV28 with TRBJ2-3, with TRBD1 identical over 9 bases. Germline trimming cut 4 bases from V and 2 bases from J; bases unmatched to any gene: 16. Germline lookup yields CDR1 MDHEN and CDR2 SYDVKM. CDR3 length: 19 amino acids. The CDR3 reads CASSSYMGTGKTHTDTQYF. The CDR3 region has the DNA TGTGCCAGCAGTTCTTATATGGGGACAGGGAAAACACACACAGATACGCAGTATTTT. The whole variable domain, remainder taken from reference TRBV28 and TRBJ2-3, is DVKVTQSSRYLVKRTGEKVFLECVQDMDHENMFWYRQDPGLGLRLIYFSYDVKMKEKGDIPEGYSVSREKKERFSLILESASTNQTSMYLCASSSYMGTGKTHTDTQYFGPGTRLTVL.

The chain joins TRBV11-2 to TRBJ2-4, with 7 bases fitting TRBD1. The germline V gene encodes CDR1 SGHAT and CDR2 FQNNGV. This CDR3 region has 17 residues. V shed 1 base and J 5 bases; nucleotides not matched to a gene: 11. The CDR3 coding sequence is TGTGCCAGCAGCTTAGTACCCCCCGGGACAGCTGAAAACATTCAGTACTTC. Translating gives CASSLVPPGTAENIQYF.

The chain recombines TRBV7-6 with TRBJ2-5, with D tentatively TRBD1 (6 bases). Trimming cost V 0 bases and J 2 bases, with 10 bases left between them. CDR1 and CDR2 from the germline V gene are SGHVS and FNYEAQ. The CDR3 is 15 amino acids. CDR3 sequence (DNA): TGTGCCAGCAGCTTAGCGGGACACTCTCAAGAGACCCAGTACTTC. Its protein is CASSLAGHSQETQYF.

This sequence joins TRBV4-3 and TRBJ1-2, with D possibly TRBD1 on 5 matching bases. The CDR3 sequence is 15 residues long. Germline-derived CDR1 and CDR2 are LGHNA and YSLEER. Trimming took off 0 bases at V and 7 bases at J, with 15 bases between the two ends. CDR3 in DNA: TGCGCCAGCAGCCAAGACGGCGGAGGGGACCGTGGCTACACCTTC. Translated, it gives CASSQDGGGDRGYTF.

The chain is built from TRBV2 and TRBJ2-7; D gene uncertain. Trimming left V 8 bases short and J 4 bases short, with 12 bases between. CDR1 and CDR2 from the germline V gene are SNHLY and FYNNEI. The length of the CDR3 is 12 residues. The CDR3 nucleotides are TGTGCCAGCGGTCCCAGGAATTACGAGCAGTACTTC. Protein product: CASGPRNYEQYF. Full variable domain (outside the CDR3, taken from reference TRBV2 and TRBJ2-7): EPEVTQTPSHQVTQMGQEVILRCVPISNHLYFYWYRQILGQKVEFLVSFYNNEISEKSEIFDDQFSVERPDGSNFTLKIRSTKLEDSAMYFCASGPRNYEQYFGPGTRLTVT.

The V gene is TRBV4-2, the J gene TRBJ1-1, with D possibly TRBD1 on 6 matching bases. In germline, CDR1 is LGHNA, CDR2 YNFKEQ. The CDR3 has 16 amino acids. V lost 0 bases, J lost 1 base, and 12 bases lay in between. CDR3 coding DNA: TGTGCCAGCAGCCAAGAAGTTAAAGGGGGGAACACTGAAGCTTTCTTT. Translation gives CASSQEVKGGNTEAFF.

Only a few counts were recorded for this clone. The chain joins TRBV18 to TRBJ1-2, with 11 bases lining up with TRBD1. The junction had 5 bases not matched to a gene; V was cut back by 3 bases and J by 8 bases. Per the germline V gene, CDR1 is KGHSH and CDR2 is LQKENI. The CDR3 spans 14 residues. Written as DNA, the CDR3 is TGTGCCAGCTCACCTGGACAGGGGGCGGAGGGCTACACCTTC. It translates to CASSPGQGAEGYTF.

The rearrangement links TRBV2 to TRBJ2-5, with unresolved D. This CDR3 region has 12 residues. Trimming stripped 5 bases from V and 5 bases from J, with 9 bases between. Germline CDR1 is SNHLY and CDR2 is FYNNEI. As DNA, the CDR3 is TGTGCCAGCAGTTTACTTTCCGAGACCCAGTACTTC. It specifies CASSLLSETQYF.

The chain joins TRBV6-4 to TRBJ2-1; TRBD2 matches 8 bases. Germline CDR1 MRHNA, CDR2 SNTAGT. The V gene end was trimmed by 3 bases and the J gene end by 5 bases; junction bases not matched to a gene: 9. The CDR3 is 16 residues long. CDR3 sequence reads: CASSEQGAGVHNEQFF. Here the CDR3 DNA reads TGTGCCAGCAGTGAACAGGGAGCGGGGGTCCACAATGAGCAGTTCTTC.

This clone was counted once. The rearrangement links TRBV18 to TRBJ1-5; D possibly corresponds to TRBD1 (6 bases). V lost 10 bases, J lost 1 base, and 20 bases lay in between. CDR3 size: 16 residues. CDR1 and CDR2 from the germline V gene are KGHSH and LQKENI. The CDR3 region is CAIPGRTGLSNQPQHF. In DNA, the CDR3 is TGTGCCATCCCGGGACGAACAGGGTTAAGCAATCAGCCCCAGCATTTT.

This sequence joins TRBV5-1 and TRBJ1-2, with D maybe TRBD1 (6 bases). Germline CDR1 SGHRS, CDR2 YFSETQ. The germline V and J ends were trimmed by 4 bases and 7 bases, with 14 bases remaining between them. This CDR3 spans 13 amino acids. The CDR3 coding sequence is TGCGCCAGCAGCCCCCAGGGGCCACGTGGCTACACCTTC. Protein sequence: CASSPQGPRGYTF.

The chain recombines TRBV11-2 with TRBJ2-1; 7 bases are a match to TRBD2. J was trimmed by 7 bases and V by 7 bases; bases with no gene match: 13. The CDR3 has 15 amino acids. Germline CDR1 is SGHAT and CDR2 is FQNNGV. CDR3 sequence: CASTLIAGVGNEQFF. In DNA, the CDR3 is TGTGCCAGCACCCTGATCGCGGGAGTCGGAAATGAGCAGTTCTTC. Filled out from reference TRBV11-2 and TRBJ2-1, the complete variable domain reads EAGVAQSPRYKIIEKRQSVAFWCNPISGHATLYWYQQILGQGPKLLIQFQNNGVVDDSQLPKDRFSAERLKGVDSTLKIQPAKLEDSAVYLCASTLIAGVGNEQFFGPGTRLTVL.

The rearrangement joins TRBV25-1 to TRBJ2-5; 9 bases are a match to TRBD2. V lost 4 bases, J lost 5 bases, and 11 bases stayed unmatched. Germline lookup yields CDR1 MGHDK and CDR2 SYGVNS. The CDR3 runs to 16 residues. CDR3 in amino acids: CASSGTGGRAGETQYF. The CDR3 coding sequence is TGTGCCAGCAGTGGTACGGGCGGGAGGGCCGGCGAGACCCAGTACTTC.

J is TRBJ2-1 and V is TRBV5-4; D may be TRBD2 (6 bases). Germline V gene lookup returns CDR1 SGHNT and CDR2 YYREEE (reference sequence). Between the trimmed V and J ends, which lost 4 bases and 5 bases, there was a span of 13 bases. The CDR3 loop spans 14 amino acids. DNA of the CDR3: TGTGCCAGCAGCCCAGGGCGGGGAGACAATGAGCAGTTCTTC. Translated, it gives CASSPGRGDNEQFF.

This clone was counted many times. This chain connects TRBV6-4 to TRBJ2-3; possible D gene TRBD2, 6 bases. The CDR3 sequence is 13 residues long. CDR1 is MRHNA, CDR2 SNTAGT, per germline. With 4 bases removed from V and 6 bases from J, the gap between germline ends came to 11 bases. DNA of the CDR3: TGTGCCAGCAGTGCGGGGGATTTGGATACGCAGTATTTT. This sequence encodes CASSAGDLDTQYF.